This T cell receptor (beta chain) was obtained from a study of blood T cell repertoires in COVID-19. Looking at the study overall: Samples taken during acute and convalescent COVID-19 were collected in the United States, Italy and Spain. PBMCs, B-cell-depleted T cells, or T cells were the source of the cDNA or gDNA that made up the material.

Original processing methods: Estimated nucleated cell counts came from reference gene primer amplification. Libraries were prepared by immunoSEQ multiplex PCR; TCRdb keeps only in-frame clonotypes and omits some of them. V, J and clone size derive from that table, while D and trimming were established from the DNA sequence. This table holds about 180,000 clones, 86% found once. The germline V gene encodes CDR1 SGHTA and CDR2 FQGNSA. The CDR3 is made up of 17 amino acids. Trimming stripped 5 bases from V and 0 bases from J, with 17 bases between. The V gene is TRBV7-2, the J gene TRBJ2-1; unclear D gene. The TCR was taken from a woman in her 30s with active or convalescent COVID-19. Source material: peripheral blood. The CDR3 loop reads CASSPRASFNSYNEQFF. The CDR3 DNA reads as TGTGCCAGCAGCCCACGAGCTAGTTTCAACTCCTACAATGAGCAGTTCTTC.